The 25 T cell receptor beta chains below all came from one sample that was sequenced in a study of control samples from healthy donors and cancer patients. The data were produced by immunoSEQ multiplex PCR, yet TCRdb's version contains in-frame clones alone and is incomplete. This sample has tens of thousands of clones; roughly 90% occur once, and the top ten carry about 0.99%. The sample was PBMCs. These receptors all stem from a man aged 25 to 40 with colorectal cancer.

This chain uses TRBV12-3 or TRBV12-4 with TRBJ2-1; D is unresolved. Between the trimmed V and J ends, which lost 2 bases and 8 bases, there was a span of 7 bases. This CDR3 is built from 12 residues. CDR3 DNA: TGTGCCAGCAGTTTAAGTCCATATGAGCAGTTCTTC. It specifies CASSLSPYEQFF.

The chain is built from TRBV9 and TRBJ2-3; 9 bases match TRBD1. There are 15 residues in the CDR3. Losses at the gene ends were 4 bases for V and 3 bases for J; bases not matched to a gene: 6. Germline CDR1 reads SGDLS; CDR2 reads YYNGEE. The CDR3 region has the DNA TGTGCCAGCAGCACTCTGACAGGGGGTACAGATACGCAGTATTTT. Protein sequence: CASSTLTGGTDTQYF.

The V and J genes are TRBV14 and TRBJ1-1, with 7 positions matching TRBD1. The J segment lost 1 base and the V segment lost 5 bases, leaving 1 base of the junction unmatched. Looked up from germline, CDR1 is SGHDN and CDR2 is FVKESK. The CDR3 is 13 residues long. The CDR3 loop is CASSGTENTEAFF. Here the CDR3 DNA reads TGTGCCAGCAGCGGGACAGAGAACACTGAAGCTTTCTTT.

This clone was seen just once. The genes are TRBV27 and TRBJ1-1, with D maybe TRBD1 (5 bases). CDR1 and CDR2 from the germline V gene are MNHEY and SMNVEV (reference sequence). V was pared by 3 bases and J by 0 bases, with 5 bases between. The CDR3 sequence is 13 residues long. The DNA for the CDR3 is TGTGCCAGCAGTTTCAGGGTGAACACTGAAGCTTTCTTT. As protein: CASSFRVNTEAFF.

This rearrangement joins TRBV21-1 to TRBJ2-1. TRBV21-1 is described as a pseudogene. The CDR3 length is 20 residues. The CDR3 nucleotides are TGTGCCAGCAGCAAAGACCTCTCCGGGTACAGTCTTAAACCGTACAATGAGCAGTTCTTC. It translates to CASSKDLSGYSLKPYNEQFF.

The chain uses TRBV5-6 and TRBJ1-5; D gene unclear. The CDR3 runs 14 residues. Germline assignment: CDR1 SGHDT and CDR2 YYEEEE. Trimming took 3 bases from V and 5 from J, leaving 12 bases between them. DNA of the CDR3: TGTGCCAGCAGCTCCAACTCCGGCTATCAGCCCCAGCATTTT. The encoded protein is CASSSNSGYQPQHF. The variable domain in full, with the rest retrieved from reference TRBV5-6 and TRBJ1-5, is DAGVTQSPTHLIKTRGQQVTLRCSPKSGHDTVSWYQQALGQGPQFIFQYYEEEERQRGNFPDRFSGHQFPNYSSELNVNALLLGDSALYLCASSSNSGYQPQHFGDGTRLSIL.

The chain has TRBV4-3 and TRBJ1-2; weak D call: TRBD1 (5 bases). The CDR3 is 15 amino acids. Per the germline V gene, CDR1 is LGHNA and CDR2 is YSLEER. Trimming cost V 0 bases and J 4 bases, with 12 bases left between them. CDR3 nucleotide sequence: TGCGCCAGCAGCCAAGACCCAGGGTTGCTCTATGGCTACACCTTC. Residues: CASSQDPGLLYGYTF.

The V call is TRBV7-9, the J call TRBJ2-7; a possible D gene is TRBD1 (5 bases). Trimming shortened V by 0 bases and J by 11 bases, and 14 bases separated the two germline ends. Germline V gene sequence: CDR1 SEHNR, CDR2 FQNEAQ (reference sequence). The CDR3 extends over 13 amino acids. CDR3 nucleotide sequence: TGTGCCAGCAGCTTAGCGCCGGTGGACAAAAAGTACTTC. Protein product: CASSLAPVDKKYF.

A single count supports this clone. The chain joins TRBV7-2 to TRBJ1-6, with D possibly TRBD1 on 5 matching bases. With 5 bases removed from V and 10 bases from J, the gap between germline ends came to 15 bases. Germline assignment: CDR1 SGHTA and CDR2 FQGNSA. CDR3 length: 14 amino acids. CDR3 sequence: CASSLGVRDSPLHF. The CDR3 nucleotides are TGTGCCAGCAGCCTAGGGGTGCGTGACTCACCCCTCCACTTT.

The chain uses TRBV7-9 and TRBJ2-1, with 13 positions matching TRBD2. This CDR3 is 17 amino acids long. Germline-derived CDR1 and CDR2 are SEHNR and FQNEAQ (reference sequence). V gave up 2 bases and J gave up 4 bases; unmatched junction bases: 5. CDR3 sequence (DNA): TGTGCCAGCAGCTTAAGCCGACTAGCGGGGGGATACAATGAGCAGTTCTTC. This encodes CASSLSRLAGGYNEQFF. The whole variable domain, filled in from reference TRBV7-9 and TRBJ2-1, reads DTGVSQNPRHKITKRGQNVTFRCDPISEHNRLYWYRQTLGQGPEFLTYFQNEAQLEKSRLLSDRFSAERPKGSFSTLEIQRTEQGDSAMYLCASSLSRLAGGYNEQFFGPGTRLTVL.

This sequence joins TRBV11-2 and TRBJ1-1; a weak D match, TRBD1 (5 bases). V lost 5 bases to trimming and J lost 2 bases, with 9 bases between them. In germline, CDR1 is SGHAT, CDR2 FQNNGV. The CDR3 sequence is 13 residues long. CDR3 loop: CASSRQSNTEAFF. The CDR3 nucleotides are TGTGCCAGCAGCCGACAGAGTAACACTGAAGCTTTCTTT.

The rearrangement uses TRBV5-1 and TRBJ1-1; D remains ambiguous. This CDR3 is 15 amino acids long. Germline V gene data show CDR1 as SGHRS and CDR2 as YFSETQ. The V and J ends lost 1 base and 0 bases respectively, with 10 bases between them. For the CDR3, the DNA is TGCGCCAGCAGCTTGATCTACGGCGTGAACACTGAAGCTTTCTTT. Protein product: CASSLIYGVNTEAFF.

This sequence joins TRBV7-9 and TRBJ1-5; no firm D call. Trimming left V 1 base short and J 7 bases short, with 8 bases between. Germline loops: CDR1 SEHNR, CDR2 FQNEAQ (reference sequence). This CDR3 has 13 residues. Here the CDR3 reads CASSLEKEQPQHF. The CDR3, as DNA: TGTGCCAGCAGCTTAGAGAAAGAGCAGCCCCAGCATTTT.

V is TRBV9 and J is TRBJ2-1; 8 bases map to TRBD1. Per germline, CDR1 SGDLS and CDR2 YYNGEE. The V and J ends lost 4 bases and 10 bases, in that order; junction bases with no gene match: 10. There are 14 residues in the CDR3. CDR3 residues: CASSLHRQGREQFF. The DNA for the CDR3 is TGTGCCAGCAGCCTACACCGACAGGGGAGAGAGCAGTTCTTC.

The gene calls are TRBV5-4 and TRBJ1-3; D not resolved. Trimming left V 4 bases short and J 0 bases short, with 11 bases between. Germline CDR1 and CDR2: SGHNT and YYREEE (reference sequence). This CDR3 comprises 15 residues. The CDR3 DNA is TGTGCCAGCAGCATCGGTCTTGGCTCTGGAAACACCATATATTTT. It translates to CASSIGLGSGNTIYF.

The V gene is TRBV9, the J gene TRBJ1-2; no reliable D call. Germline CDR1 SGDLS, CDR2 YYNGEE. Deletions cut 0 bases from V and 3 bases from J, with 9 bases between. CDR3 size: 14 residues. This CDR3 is CASSVEEEHYGYTF. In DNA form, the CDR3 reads TGTGCCAGCAGCGTAGAGGAGGAGCACTATGGCTACACCTTC.

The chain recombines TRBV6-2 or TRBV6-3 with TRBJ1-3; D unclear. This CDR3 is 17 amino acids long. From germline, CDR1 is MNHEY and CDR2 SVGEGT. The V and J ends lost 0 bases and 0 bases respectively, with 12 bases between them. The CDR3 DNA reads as TGTGCCAGCAGTTACTCCGAGACCCCGAACTCTGGAAACACCATATATTTT. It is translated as CASSYSETPNSGNTIYF.

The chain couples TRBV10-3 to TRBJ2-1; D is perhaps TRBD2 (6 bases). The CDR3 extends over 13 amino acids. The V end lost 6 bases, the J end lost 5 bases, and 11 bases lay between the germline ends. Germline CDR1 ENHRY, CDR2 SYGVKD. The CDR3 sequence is CAIRSDYDNEQFF. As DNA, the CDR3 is TGTGCCATCAGATCGGACTACGACAATGAGCAGTTCTTC.

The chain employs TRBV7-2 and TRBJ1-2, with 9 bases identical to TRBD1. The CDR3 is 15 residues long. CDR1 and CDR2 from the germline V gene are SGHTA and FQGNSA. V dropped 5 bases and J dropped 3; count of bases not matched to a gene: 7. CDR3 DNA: TGTGCCAGCAGCCAACAGGGGGCTAAAGACTATGGCTACACCTTC. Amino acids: CASSQQGAKDYGYTF.

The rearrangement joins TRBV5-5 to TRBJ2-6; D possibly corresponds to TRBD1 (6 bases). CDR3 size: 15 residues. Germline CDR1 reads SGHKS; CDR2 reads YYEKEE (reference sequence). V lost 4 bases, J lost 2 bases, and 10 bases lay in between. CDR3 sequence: CASSLNRAGANVLTF. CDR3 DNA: TGTGCCAGCAGCCTTAACAGGGCTGGGGCCAACGTCCTGACTTTC. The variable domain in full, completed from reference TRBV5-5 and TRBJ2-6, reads DAGVTQSPTHLIKTRGQQVTLRCSPISGHKSVSWYQQVLGQGPQFIFQYYEKEERGRGNFPDRFSARQFPNYSSELNVNALLLGDSALYLCASSLNRAGANVLTFGAGSRLTVL.

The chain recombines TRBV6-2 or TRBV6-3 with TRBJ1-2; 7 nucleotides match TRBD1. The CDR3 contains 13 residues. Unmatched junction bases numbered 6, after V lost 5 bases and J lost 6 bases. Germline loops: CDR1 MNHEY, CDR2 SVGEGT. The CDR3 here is CASSRDREDGYTF. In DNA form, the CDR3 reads TGTGCCAGCAGTCGAGACAGGGAGGATGGCTACACCTTC.

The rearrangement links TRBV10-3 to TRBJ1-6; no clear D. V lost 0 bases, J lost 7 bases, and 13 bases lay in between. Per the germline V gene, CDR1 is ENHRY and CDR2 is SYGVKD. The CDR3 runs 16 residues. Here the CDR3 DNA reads TGTGCCATCAGTGAGTCGAATGAGGGTGAAAATTCACCCCTCCACTTT. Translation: CAISESNEGENSPLHF.

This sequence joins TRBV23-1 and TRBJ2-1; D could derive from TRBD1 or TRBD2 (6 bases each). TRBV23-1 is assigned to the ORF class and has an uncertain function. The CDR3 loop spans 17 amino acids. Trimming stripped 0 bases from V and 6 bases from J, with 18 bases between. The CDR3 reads CASSQSPGRGLFNEQFF. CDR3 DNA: TGCGCCAGCAGTCAATCGCCGGGCAGGGGACTTTTCAATGAGCAGTTCTTC.

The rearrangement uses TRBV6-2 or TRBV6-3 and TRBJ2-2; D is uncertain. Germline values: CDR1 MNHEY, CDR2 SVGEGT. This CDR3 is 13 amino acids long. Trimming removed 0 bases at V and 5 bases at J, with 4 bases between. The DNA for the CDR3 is TGTGCCAGCAGTTACTCGGGGACCGGGGAGCTGTTTTTT. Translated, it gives CASSYSGTGELFF.

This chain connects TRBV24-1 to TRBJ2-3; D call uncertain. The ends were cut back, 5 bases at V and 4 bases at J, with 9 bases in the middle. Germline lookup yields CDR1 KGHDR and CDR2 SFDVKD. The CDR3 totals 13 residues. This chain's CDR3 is CATSVAFSDTQYF. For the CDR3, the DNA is TGTGCCACCAGTGTAGCATTCTCAGATACGCAGTATTTT.